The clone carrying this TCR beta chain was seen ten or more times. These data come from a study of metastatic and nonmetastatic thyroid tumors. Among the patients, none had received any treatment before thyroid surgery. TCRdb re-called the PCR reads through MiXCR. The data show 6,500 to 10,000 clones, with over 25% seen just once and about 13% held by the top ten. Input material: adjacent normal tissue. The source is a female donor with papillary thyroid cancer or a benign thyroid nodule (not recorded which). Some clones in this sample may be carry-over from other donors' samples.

The CDR3 reads CASSISGGRGPYF. In nucleotides, the CDR3 is TGTGCCAGTAGTATATCTGGCGGGAGGGGGCCCTATTTT. This chain uses TRBV19 with TRBJ2-3; 9 positions agree with TRBD2. The CDR3 runs 13 residues. CDR1 LNHDA and CDR2 SQIVND come from the germline V gene (reference sequence). V shed 2 bases, J shed 15 bases, and the junction held 9 bases outside the gene matches.